A selection of T cell receptor beta chains follows, all from one sample in a study of blood T cell repertoires in COVID-19. Sequencing used immunoSEQ multiplex PCR; TCRdb keeps in-frame clones, though not all of them. The sample consists of approximately 110,000 clones, less than 90% of them appearing once. Sequences were obtained from peripheral blood. Receptors were obtained from a man between 50 and 59 years old with acute or convalescent COVID-19. The CDR3 runs from the conserved cysteine through the conserved F or W. D genes are given only for firm matches. Size is stated for part of the rows, as once, few or many counts, or as a class when the clone is expanded.

d_call	v_call	clone_size	j_call	cdr3_aa	cdr3_nt
TRBD1	TRBV5-4	.	TRBJ2-7	CASSPDRGYEQYF	TGTGCCAGCAGCCCGGACAGGGGATACGAGCAGTACTTC
TRBD1	TRBV4-2	.	TRBJ2-7	CASSQEGTARYEQYF	TGTGCCAGCAGCCAAGAAGGGACAGCCCGCTACGAGCAGTACTTC
.	TRBV10-1	few	TRBJ2-2	CASSLQYNTGELFF	TGCGCCAGCAGTCTACAGTACAACACCGGGGAGCTGTTTTTT
.	TRBV9	.	TRBJ2-1	CASSVSPFRGASYNEQFF	TGTGCCAGCAGCGTCTCCCCCTTCCGGGGGGCATCCTACAATGAGCAGTTCTTC
TRBD2	TRBV25-1	.	TRBJ2-7	CASSASGSKYEQYF	TGTGCCAGCAGTGCTAGCGGGTCTAAGTACGAGCAGTACTTC
TRBD1	TRBV7-3	.	TRBJ2-7	CASSPGQARDEQYF	TGTGCCAGCAGCCCCGGACAGGCTCGGGACGAGCAGTACTTC
TRBD2	TRBV19	.	TRBJ2-3	CASSIGLAVDTQYF	TGTGCCAGTAGTATTGGTCTAGCGGTAGATACGCAGTATTTT
TRBD1	TRBV7-9	.	TRBJ1-6	CASSVPGQGVVRNSPLHF	TGTGCCAGCAGCGTACCGGGACAGGGAGTGGTGAGGAATTCACCCCTCCACTTT
.	TRBV9	.	TRBJ1-3	CASSVGSSGNTIYF	TGTGCCAGCAGCGTAGGGAGCTCTGGAAACACCATATATTTT
TRBD1	TRBV19	.	TRBJ2-7	CASSIGTVPYEQYF	TGTGCCAGTAGTATCGGGACAGTCCCCTACGAGCAGTACTTC
TRBD2	TRBV9	.	TRBJ2-1	CASSRPLAGESNEQFF	TGTGCCAGCAGTCGACCCCTGGCGGGAGAATCCAATGAGCAGTTCTTC
.	TRBV7-3	few	TRBJ1-1	CASSPDSYTEAFF	TGTGCCAGCAGCCCAGACAGCTACACTGAAGCTTTCTTT
TRBD1	TRBV5-1	.	TRBJ1-2	CASSAGTQGGDGYTF	TGCGCCAGCAGCGCGGGGACACAGGGGGGAGATGGCTACACCTTC
.	TRBV9	.	TRBJ1-1	CASSVAGSSNTEAFF	TGTGCCAGCAGCGTAGCGGGGAGCTCAAACACTGAAGCTTTCTTT
TRBD1	TRBV5-4	.	TRBJ1-6	CASSSGQGANSYNSPLHF	TGTGCCAGCAGCTCGGGACAGGGGGCCAACTCCTATAATTCACCCCTCCACTTT
TRBD2	TRBV6-4	.	TRBJ2-3	CASSDASGGTDTQYF	TGTGCCAGCAGTGACGCTAGCGGGGGCACAGATACGCAGTATTTT
.	TRBV3-1/TRBV3-2	.	TRBJ1-3	CASSQNRAGNTIYF	TGTGCCAGCAGCCAAAACAGGGCTGGAAACACCATATATTTT
TRBD2	TRBV24-1	once	TRBJ2-1	CATQVAGEGVGNEQFF	TGTGCCACCCAGGTTGCGGGAGAGGGTGTTGGGAATGAGCAGTTCTTC
TRBD1	TRBV6-5	.	TRBJ2-4	CASTGVAKNIQYF	TGTGCCAGTACAGGGGTAGCCAAAAACATTCAGTACTTC
.	TRBV7-3	.	TRBJ2-1	CASSHGRIEEQFF	TGTGCCAGCAGTCACGGGAGAATAGAGGAGCAGTTCTTC
.	TRBV11-2	.	TRBJ2-1	CASSLVAPTQFF	TGTGCCAGCAGCTTAGTAGCGCCGACGCAGTTCTTC
.	TRBV5-1	.	TRBJ1-1	CASSLGQATEAFF	TGCGCCAGCAGCTTGGGGCAGGCAACTGAAGCTTTCTTT
.	TRBV10-1	.	TRBJ2-7	CASSVGGVYETYEQYF	TGCGCCAGCAGTGTTGGAGGGGTCTACGAAACCTACGAGCAGTACTTC
.	TRBV27	.	TRBJ2-5	CASSLYFPPPPMYQETQYF	TGTGCCAGCAGTTTATACTTTCCCCCACCCCCTATGTACCAAGAGACCCAGTACTTC
TRBD1	TRBV7-9	.	TRBJ1-2	CASSAGTGRTYGYTF	TGTGCCAGCAGCGCCGGGACAGGGAGGACCTATGGCTACACCTTC
.	TRBV19	.	TRBJ1-2	CASTLDRIYGYTF	TGTGCCAGTACCCTAGACCGAATCTATGGCTACACCTTC
.	TRBV4-1	.	TRBJ2-3	CASSQDRLASTSTDTQYF	TGCGCCAGCAGCCAAGATAGGCTAGCGTCGACTAGCACAGATACGCAGTATTTT
.	TRBV7-8	.	TRBJ2-2	CASSIDSYANTGELFF	TGTGCCAGCAGCATCGACTCATACGCGAACACCGGGGAGCTGTTTTTT
.	TRBV6-5	once	TRBJ2-2	CASSYLGGDTGELFF	TGTGCCAGCAGTTACCTCGGTGGAGACACCGGGGAGCTGTTTTTT
.	TRBV9	.	TRBJ2-7	CASSAEVASYEQYF	TGTGCCAGCAGCGCAGAGGTGGCCAGCTACGAGCAGTACTTC
TRBD2	TRBV30	.	TRBJ2-2	CAWSVGQREFTGELFF	TGTGCCTGGAGTGTAGGGCAGCGGGAGTTCACCGGGGAGCTGTTTTTT
TRBD1	TRBV5-5	.	TRBJ1-4	CASSLGQGSEKLFF	TGTGCCAGCAGCTTGGGACAGGGAAGTGAAAAACTGTTTTTT
.	TRBV19	.	TRBJ1-2	CASSTGGQAGLYGYTF	TGTGCCAGTAGTACAGGTGGCCAGGCGGGTCTCTATGGCTACACCTTC
.	TRBV19	.	TRBJ2-2	CASVRGGRQNTGELFF	TGTGCCAGTGTTAGGGGTGGTAGACAGAACACCGGGGAGCTGTTTTTT
TRBD1	TRBV4-2	.	TRBJ1-1	CASSQESRGRPEAFF	TGTGCCAGCAGCCAAGAAAGCAGGGGGCGGCCTGAAGCTTTCTTT
.	TRBV7-9	.	TRBJ2-2	CASSLVGAIGELFF	TGTGCCAGCAGCTTAGTGGGGGCCATCGGGGAGCTGTTTTTT
.	TRBV6-5	.	TRBJ2-2	CASTAGEPDTGELFF	TGTGCCAGCACTGCAGGGGAACCCGACACCGGGGAGCTGTTTTTT
TRBD1	TRBV5-6	medium-sized	TRBJ2-7	CASRPGQGLSEQYF	TGTGCCAGCAGACCGGGACAGGGACTAAGCGAGCAGTACTTC
.	TRBV6-5	.	TRBJ2-5	CASRLGRREETQYF	TGTGCCAGCAGACTTGGGAGGCGGGAAGAGACCCAGTACTTC
.	TRBV4-1	few	TRBJ2-5	CASSQDPPGGSQETQYF	TGCGCCAGCAGCCAAGATCCCCCGGGGGGCAGCCAAGAGACCCAGTACTTC
TRBD2	TRBV5-1	.	TRBJ2-1	CASSLPGLALTYNEQFF	TGCGCCAGCAGCTTACCGGGACTAGCATTAACCTACAATGAGCAGTTCTTC
TRBD1	TRBV10-1	.	TRBJ2-5	CASSPYGTGGSETQYF	TGCGCCAGCAGCCCCTACGGGACAGGGGGCTCGGAGACCCAGTACTTC
.	TRBV7-2	.	TRBJ2-1	CASSLVRLHEQFF	TGTGCCAGCAGCTTAGTGAGACTACATGAGCAGTTCTTC
.	TRBV13	.	TRBJ1-1	CASSLTALYTEAFF	TGTGCCAGCAGCCTCACAGCTCTTTACACTGAAGCTTTCTTT
TRBD1	TRBV27	.	TRBJ1-6	CASRTTTGGNSPLHF	TGTGCCAGCAGAACAACGACAGGGGGTAATTCACCCCTCCACTTT